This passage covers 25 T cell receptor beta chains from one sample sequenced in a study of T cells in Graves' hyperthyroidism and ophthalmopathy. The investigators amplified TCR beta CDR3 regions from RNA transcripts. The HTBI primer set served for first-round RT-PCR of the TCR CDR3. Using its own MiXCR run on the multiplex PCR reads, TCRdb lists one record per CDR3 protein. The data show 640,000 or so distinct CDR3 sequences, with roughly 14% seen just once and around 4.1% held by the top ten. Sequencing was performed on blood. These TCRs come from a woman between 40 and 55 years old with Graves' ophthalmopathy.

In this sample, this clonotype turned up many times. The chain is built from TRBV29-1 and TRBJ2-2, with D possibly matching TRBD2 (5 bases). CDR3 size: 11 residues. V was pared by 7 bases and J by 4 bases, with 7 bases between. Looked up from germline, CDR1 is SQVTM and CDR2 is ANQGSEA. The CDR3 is CSGGLTGELFF. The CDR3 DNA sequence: TGCAGCGGTGGACTCACCGGGGAGCTGTTTTTT.

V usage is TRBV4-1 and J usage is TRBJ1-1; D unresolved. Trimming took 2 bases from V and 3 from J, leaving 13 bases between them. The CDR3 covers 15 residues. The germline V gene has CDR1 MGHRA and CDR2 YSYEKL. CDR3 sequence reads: CASSQSRGRYTEAFF. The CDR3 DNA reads TGCGCCAGCAGCCAAAGTCGTGGGCGCTACACTGAAGCTTTCTTT.

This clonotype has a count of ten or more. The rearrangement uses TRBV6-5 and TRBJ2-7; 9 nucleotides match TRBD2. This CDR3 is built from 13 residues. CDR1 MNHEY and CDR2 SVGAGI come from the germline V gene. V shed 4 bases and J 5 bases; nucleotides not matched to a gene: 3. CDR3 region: CASSLAGVDEQYF. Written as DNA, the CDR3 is TGTGCCAGCAGTTTAGCGGGAGTAGACGAGCAGTACTTC.

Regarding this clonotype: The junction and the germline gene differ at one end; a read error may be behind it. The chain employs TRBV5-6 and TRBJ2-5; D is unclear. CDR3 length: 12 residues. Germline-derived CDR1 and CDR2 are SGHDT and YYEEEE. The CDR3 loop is CASSLGLETRYF. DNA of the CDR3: TGTGCCAGCAGCTTGGGGTTAGAGACCCGGTACTTC.

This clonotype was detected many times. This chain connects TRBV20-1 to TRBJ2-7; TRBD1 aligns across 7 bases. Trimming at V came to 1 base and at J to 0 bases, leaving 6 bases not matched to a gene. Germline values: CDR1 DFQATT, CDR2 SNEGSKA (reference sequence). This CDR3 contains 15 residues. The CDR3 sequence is CSARAPGQSSYEQYF. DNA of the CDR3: TGCAGTGCTAGAGCGCCGGGACAGTCCTCCTACGAGCAGTACTTC.

The CDR3: CASSHQLNTGELFF. The CDR3 nucleotides are TGTGCCAGCAGCCACCAACTAAACACCGGGGAGCTGTTTTTT. The genes are TRBV11-2 and TRBJ2-2; no reliable D call. Between the trimmed V and J ends, which lost 5 bases and 2 bases, there was a span of 9 bases. There are 14 residues in the CDR3. Germline values: CDR1 SGHAT, CDR2 FQNNGV.

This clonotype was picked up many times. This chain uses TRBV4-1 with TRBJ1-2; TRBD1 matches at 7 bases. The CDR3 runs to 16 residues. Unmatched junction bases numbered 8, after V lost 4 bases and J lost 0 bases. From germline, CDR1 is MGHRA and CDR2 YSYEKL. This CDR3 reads CASSPRNDRANYGYTF. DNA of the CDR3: TGCGCCAGCAGCCCCCGAAATGACAGGGCTAACTATGGCTACACCTTC.

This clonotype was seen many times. CDR3 loop: CAIRPGSMNTEAFF. CDR3 nucleotides: TGTGCCATCAGGCCTGGATCCATGAACACTGAAGCTTTCTTT. The J gene is TRBJ1-1, the V gene TRBV10-3, with D unclear. CDR3 length: 14 amino acids. V dropped 6 bases and J dropped 0 bases, with 11 bases sitting between them. The germline CDR1 and CDR2 sequences are ENHRY and SYGVKD.

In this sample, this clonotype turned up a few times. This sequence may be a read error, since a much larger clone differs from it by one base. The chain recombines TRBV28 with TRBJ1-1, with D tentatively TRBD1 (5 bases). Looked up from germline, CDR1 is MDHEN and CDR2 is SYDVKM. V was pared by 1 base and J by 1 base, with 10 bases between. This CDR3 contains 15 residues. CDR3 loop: CASSLYRGGNTEAFF. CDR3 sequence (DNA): TGTGCCAGCAGTTTATATCGGGGGGGGAACACTGAAGCTTTCTTT.

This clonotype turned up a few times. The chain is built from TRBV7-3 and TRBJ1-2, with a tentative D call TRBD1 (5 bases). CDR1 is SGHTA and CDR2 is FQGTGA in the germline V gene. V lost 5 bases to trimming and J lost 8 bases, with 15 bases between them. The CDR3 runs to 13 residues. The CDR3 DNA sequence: TGTGCCAGCAGCCCCCCGGGGACCAAGGGCTACACCTTC. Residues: CASSPPGTKGYTF.

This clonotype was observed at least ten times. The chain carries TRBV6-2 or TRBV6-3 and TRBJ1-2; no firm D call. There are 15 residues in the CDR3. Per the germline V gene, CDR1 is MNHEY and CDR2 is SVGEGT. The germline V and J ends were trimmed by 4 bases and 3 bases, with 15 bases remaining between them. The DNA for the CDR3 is TGTGCCAGCAGTTCTCACCTGGACGAGTACTATGGCTACACCTTC. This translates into CASSSHLDEYYGYTF.

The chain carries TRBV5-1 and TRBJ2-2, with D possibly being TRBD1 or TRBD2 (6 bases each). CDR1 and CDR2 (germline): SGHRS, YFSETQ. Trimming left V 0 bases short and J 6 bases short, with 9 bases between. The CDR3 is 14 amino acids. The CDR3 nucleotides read TGCGCCAGCAGCTTGGACAGGGAGGCCGGGGAGCTGTTTTTT. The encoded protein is CASSLDREAGELFF.

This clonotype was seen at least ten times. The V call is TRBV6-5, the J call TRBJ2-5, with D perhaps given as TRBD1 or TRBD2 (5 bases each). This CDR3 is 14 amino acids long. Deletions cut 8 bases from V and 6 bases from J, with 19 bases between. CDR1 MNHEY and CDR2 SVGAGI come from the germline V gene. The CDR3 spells CASLPRDGPKTQYF. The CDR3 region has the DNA TGTGCCAGCCTCCCCCGGGACGGCCCAAAGACCCAGTACTTC.

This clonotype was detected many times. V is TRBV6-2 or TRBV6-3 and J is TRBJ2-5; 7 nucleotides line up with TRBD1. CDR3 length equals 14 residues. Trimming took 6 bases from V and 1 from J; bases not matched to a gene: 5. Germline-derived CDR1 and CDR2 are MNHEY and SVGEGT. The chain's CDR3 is CASRPQGPQETQYF. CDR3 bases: TGTGCCAGCAGACCACAGGGGCCCCAAGAGACCCAGTACTTC.

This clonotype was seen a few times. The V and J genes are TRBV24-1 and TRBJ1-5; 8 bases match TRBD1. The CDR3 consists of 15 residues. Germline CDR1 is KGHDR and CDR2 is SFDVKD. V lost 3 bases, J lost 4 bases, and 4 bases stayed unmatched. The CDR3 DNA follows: TGTGCCACCAGTGATGGACAGGGCCCTAATCAGCCCCAGCATTTT. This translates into CATSDGQGPNQPQHF.

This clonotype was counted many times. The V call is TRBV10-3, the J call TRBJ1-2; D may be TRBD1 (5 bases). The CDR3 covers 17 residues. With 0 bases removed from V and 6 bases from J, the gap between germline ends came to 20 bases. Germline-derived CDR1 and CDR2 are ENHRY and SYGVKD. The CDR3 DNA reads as TGTGCCATCAGTGAGTCTTTCGTAATCGACAGCAGGGATGGCTACACCTTC. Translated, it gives CAISESFVIDSRDGYTF.

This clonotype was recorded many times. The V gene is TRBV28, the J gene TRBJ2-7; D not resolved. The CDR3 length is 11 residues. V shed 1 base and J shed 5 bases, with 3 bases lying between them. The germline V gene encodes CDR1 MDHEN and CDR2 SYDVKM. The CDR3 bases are TGTGCCAGCAGTTTATTTGACGAGCAGTACTTC. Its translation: CASSLFDEQYF.

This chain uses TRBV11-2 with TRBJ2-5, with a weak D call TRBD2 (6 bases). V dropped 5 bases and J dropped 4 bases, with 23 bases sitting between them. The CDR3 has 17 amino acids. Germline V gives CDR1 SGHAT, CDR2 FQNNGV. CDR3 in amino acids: CASSASPTYPGGETQYF. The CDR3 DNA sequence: TGTGCCAGCAGCGCCTCCCCTACATACCCCGGGGGAGAGACCCAGTACTTC.

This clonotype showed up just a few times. For the CDR3, the DNA is TGTGCTAGTGGTTTGGGATTGGGGGAGACCCAGTACTTC. It translates to CASGLGLGETQYF. The rearrangement links TRBV12-5 to TRBJ2-5, with D unclear. Per germline, CDR1 LGHNT and CDR2 FRNRAP. This CDR3 has 13 amino acids. V lost 1 base, J lost 5 bases, and 8 bases lay in between.

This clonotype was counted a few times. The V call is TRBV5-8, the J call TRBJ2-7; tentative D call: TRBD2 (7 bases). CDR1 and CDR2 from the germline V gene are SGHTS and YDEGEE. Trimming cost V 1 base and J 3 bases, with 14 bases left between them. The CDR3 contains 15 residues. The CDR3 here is CASSLYQGGGYEQYF. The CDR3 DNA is TGTGCCAGCAGCTTGTATCAGGGAGGGGGCTACGAGCAGTACTTC.

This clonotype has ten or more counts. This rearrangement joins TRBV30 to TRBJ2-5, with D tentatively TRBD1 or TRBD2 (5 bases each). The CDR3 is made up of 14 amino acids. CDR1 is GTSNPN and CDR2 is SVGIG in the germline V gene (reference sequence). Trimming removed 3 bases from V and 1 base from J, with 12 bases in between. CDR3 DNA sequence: TGTGCCTGGAGCGGGGACGTTTTCCAAGAGACCCAGTACTTC. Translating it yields CAWSGDVFQETQYF.

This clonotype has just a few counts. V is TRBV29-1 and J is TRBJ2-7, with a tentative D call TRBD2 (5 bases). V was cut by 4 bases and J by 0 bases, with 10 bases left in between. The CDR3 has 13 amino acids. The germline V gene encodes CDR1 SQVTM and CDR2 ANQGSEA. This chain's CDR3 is CSVVVTNSYEQYF. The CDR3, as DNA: TGCAGCGTTGTGGTGACTAACTCCTACGAGCAGTACTTC.

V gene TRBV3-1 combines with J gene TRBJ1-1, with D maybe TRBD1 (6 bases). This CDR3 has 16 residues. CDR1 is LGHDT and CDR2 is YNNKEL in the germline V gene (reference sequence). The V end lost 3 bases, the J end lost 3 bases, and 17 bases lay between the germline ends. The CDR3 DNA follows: TGTGCCAGCAGCCATTGGACAGATTTTGGGGACACTGAAGCTTTCTTT. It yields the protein CASSHWTDFGDTEAFF.

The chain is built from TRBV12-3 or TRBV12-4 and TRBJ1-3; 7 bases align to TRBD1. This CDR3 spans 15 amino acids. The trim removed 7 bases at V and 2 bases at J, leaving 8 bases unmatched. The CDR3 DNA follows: TGTGCCAGCACCCAGACAGGGATGCCTGGAAACACCATATATTTT. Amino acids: CASTQTGMPGNTIYF.

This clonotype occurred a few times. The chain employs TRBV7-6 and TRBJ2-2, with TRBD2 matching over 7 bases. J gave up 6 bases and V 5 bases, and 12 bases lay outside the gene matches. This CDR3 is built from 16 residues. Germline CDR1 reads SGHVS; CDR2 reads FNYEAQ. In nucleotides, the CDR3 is TGTGCCAGCAGCGGATCGACTAGCCCGAGGGCCGGGGAGCTGTTTTTT. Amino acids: CASSGSTSPRAGELFF.